Listed below are T cell receptor beta chains from one sample, sequenced in a study of T cells in Graves' hyperthyroidism and ophthalmopathy. TCRdb fed the multiplex PCR reads into MiXCR, producing one record per CDR3 protein. The data show about 540,000 distinct CDR3 sequences, more than 45% seen once. The specimen was peripheral blood or thyroid tissue (not recorded which). These receptors originate from a young woman with Graves' hyperthyroidism. Both conserved end residues are part of each CDR3. Each record gives: D gene, V gene, CDR3 protein. D genes are given only for firm matches.

TRBD2 | TRBV29-1 | CSGGLAGDTQYF
TRBD1 | TRBV7-3 | CASSAYGTGQSDTQYF
TRBD1 | TRBV20-1 | CSARDRATEAFF
. | TRBV29-1 | CSVELREKYEHF
. | TRBV18 | CASSPPTGSYGQYF
. | TRBV6-2/TRBV6-3 | CASNTGAPGRTTQHF
. | TRBV20-1 | CSARGDAAANTGELFF
TRBD1 | TRBV5-1 | CASRPDRVGETQYF
. | TRBV2 | CASSTVNEKLFF
. | TRBV6-6 | CASMNEAYEQYF
. | TRBV9 | CASSPGQYGYTIYF
. | TRBV9 | CASSVDGTAYEQYF
. | TRBV29-1 | CSVDKLRPQDELFF
. | TRBV4-3 | CASSQDGRAEAFF
TRBD1 | TRBV7-9 | CASSSTVDRGPTYEQYF
. | TRBV2 | CASSEFDRLMNTEAFF
TRBD1 | TRBV29-1 | CSVRTGAGEAFF
TRBD1 | TRBV29-1 | CSVYSGTGGYEQYF
. | TRBV24-1 | CATSEALNTGELFF
. | TRBV7-3 | CASSLTRGMYAFF
TRBD2 | TRBV19 | CASATSGLYEQYF
. | TRBV29-1 | CSAGDISTNEKLFF